These 5 T cell receptor beta chains originate from one sample sequenced in a study of blood T cell repertoires in COVID-19 (dated by TCRdb to the early 2020s). The library was generated by the immunoSEQ multiplex PCR assay. Held by TCRdb, this immuneACCESS table contains in-frame sequences only and omits some clones. Under half of the omission traces to an unresolved V gene where checked; the cause of the rest is unknown. The sample has around 200,000 clones on record, approximately 87% of them singletons. Approximately 6.2% of the sample is held by the ten biggest clonotypes. Sequenced: peripheral blood. Every receptor here comes from a man between 60 and 70 years old who had recovered from COVID-19.

V gene TRBV7-2 combines with J gene TRBJ1-2; D might be TRBD1 (6 bases). This CDR3 spans 16 amino acids. The germline V gene encodes CDR1 SGHTA and CDR2 FQGNSA. V was clipped by 4 bases and J by 7 bases, with 22 bases between them. The CDR3 region is CASSSPRGAAAFGYTF. Written as DNA, the CDR3 is TGTGCCAGCAGCTCGCCCCGGGGGGCAGCAGCCTTTGGCTACACCTTC.

About this clone: Additional DNA sequences in this sample encode the identical CDR3. The V call is TRBV5-6, the J call TRBJ1-2, with TRBD1 matching over 9 bases. Trimming removed 4 bases from V and 7 bases from J; junction bases left unmatched: 5. The CDR3 extends over 13 amino acids. The V gene's germline CDR1 is SGHDT and CDR2 YYEEEE. The CDR3 here is CASSVQGAGGYTF. CDR3 bases: TGTGCCAGCAGCGTACAGGGGGCTGGTGGCTACACCTTC.

This chain uses TRBV6-5 with TRBJ1-1, with D tentatively TRBD1 (6 bases). V was trimmed by 6 bases and J by 10 bases, leaving 18 bases between them. The germline gives CDR1 MNHEY, CDR2 SVGAGI. This CDR3 region has 13 residues. The CDR3 loop is CASSLEFGQRAFF. The CDR3, as DNA: TGTGCCAGCAGCCTAGAATTCGGACAGCGAGCTTTCTTT.

This chain joins TRBV6-1 and TRBJ1-3; D gene ambiguous. Per the germline V gene, CDR1 is MNHNS and CDR2 is SASEGT. The CDR3 length is 15 residues. Trimming took 3 bases from V and 0 from J, leaving 9 bases between them. CDR3 coding DNA: TGTGCCAGCAGTGATCAGGCCGCCTCTGGAAACACCATATATTTT. Its protein is CASSDQAASGNTIYF.

V and J are TRBV20-1 and TRBJ2-7; 9 bases fit TRBD1. J gave up 7 bases and V 5 bases, and 0 bases lay outside the gene matches. This CDR3 has 10 amino acids. Germline CDR1 DFQATT, CDR2 SNEGSKA (reference sequence). The CDR3 DNA is TGCAGTGCTGGGACAGGGGAGCAGTACTTC. The encoded protein is CSAGTGEQYF.